These 21 T cell receptor beta chains share one sample of origin, sequenced in a study of blood T cell repertoires in COVID-19. The table came from immunoSEQ multiplex PCR; TCRdb's copy has only in-frame clones and leaves some out. The data hold 13,000 or so clones, with around 90% observed a single time. Specimen: peripheral blood. These receptors were obtained from a human donor in a cohort sampled during active COVID-19.

The genes are TRBV24-1 and TRBJ1-2; TRBD1 might be the D (5 bases). The V end lost 3 bases, the J end lost 4 bases, and 11 bases lay between the germline ends. The germline V gene has CDR1 KGHDR and CDR2 SFDVKD. This CDR3 spans 14 amino acids. The CDR3 region has the DNA TGTGCCACCAGTGATACGCAGGGAGGCTATGGCTACACCTTC. Protein sequence: CATSDTQGGYGYTF.

The V gene is TRBV19, the J gene TRBJ1-2; 9 nucleotides line up with TRBD1. V was clipped by 6 bases and J by 4 bases; unmatched bases: 6. This CDR3 comprises 14 residues. From germline, CDR1 is LNHDA and CDR2 SQIVND (reference sequence). DNA for the CDR3: TGTGCCAGTAGCCCGGACAGGGGCACCTATGGCTACACCTTC. Translation gives CASSPDRGTYGYTF.

The chain has TRBV6-2 or TRBV6-3 and TRBJ1-2, with TRBD1 as a possible D gene (6 bases). With 5 bases removed from V and 1 base from J, the gap between germline ends came to 11 bases. This CDR3 region has 14 residues. Germline lookup yields CDR1 MNHEY and CDR2 SVGEGT. Written as DNA, the CDR3 is TGTGCCAGCAGTACCAGGGGATTTAACTATGGCTACACCTTC. Amino acids: CASSTRGFNYGYTF.

The chain employs TRBV7-8 and TRBJ1-1; 11 positions agree with TRBD1. CDR1 and CDR2 from the germline V gene are SGHVS and FQNEAQ. This CDR3 is 17 amino acids long. V gave up 4 bases and J gave up 5 bases; unmatched junction bases: 12. The CDR3 sequence is CASSSRTGGSGVTEAFF. The CDR3 coding sequence is TGTGCCAGCAGCTCGCGGACAGGGGGCTCCGGTGTTACTGAAGCTTTCTTT.

This chain connects TRBV3-1 (or the pseudogene TRBV3-2) to TRBJ2-2; maybe TRBD1 (7 bases). V lost 0 bases to trimming and J lost 1 base, with 12 bases between them. This CDR3 has 17 amino acids. CDR1 LGHDT and CDR2 YNNKEL come from the germline V gene (reference sequence). CDR3 in DNA: TGTGCCAGCAGCCAAGATGGGGGGACAGTGAACACCGGGGAGCTGTTTTTT. Its translation is CASSQDGGTVNTGELFF.

V usage is TRBV10-3 and J usage is TRBJ2-7; D is perhaps TRBD1 (6 bases). Germline V lookup: CDR1 ENHRY, CDR2 SYGVKD. The V and J ends lost 6 bases and 2 bases respectively, with 14 bases between them. The CDR3 runs 14 residues. CDR3 DNA: TGTGCCATCAGACGGACAGAATCAACCTACGAGCAGTACTTC. Translated, it gives CAIRRTESTYEQYF.

The V call is TRBV18, the J call TRBJ1-1, with a possible D match to TRBD1 (6 bases). CDR1 is KGHSH, CDR2 LQKENI, per germline. V was shortened by 4 bases and J by 1 base, with 7 bases between the two germline ends. This CDR3 comprises 13 residues. DNA for the CDR3: TGTGCCAGCTCACAGGGACAGAACACTGAAGCTTTCTTT. As protein: CASSQGQNTEAFF.

The CDR3 nucleotides read TGTGCCACCAGTGACCCGGGACAGGGAACGGAGACCCAGTACTTC. Its protein is CATSDPGQGTETQYF. The chain combines TRBV24-1 with TRBJ2-5; the match to TRBD1 covers 9 bases. The CDR3 runs 15 residues. V was pared by 4 bases and J by 5 bases, with 7 bases of the junction left unmatched. CDR1 is KGHDR, CDR2 SFDVKD, per germline.

The rearrangement links TRBV7-9 to TRBJ2-1, with 8 bases fitting TRBD1. J lost 0 bases, V lost 7 bases, and 11 bases had no gene match. This CDR3 comprises 17 residues. In germline, CDR1 is SEHNR, CDR2 FQNEAQ (reference sequence). The CDR3, as DNA: TGTGCCAGCACTAAGGACAGGGTGCCGAGCTCCTACAATGAGCAGTTCTTC. Protein product: CASTKDRVPSSYNEQFF.

This clone ranks as medium-sized (0.01 to 0.1%). This chain links TRBV2 with TRBJ1-6; D gene unclear. The germline V gene encodes CDR1 SNHLY and CDR2 FYNNEI. Between the trimmed V and J ends, which lost 6 bases and 10 bases, there was a span of 16 bases. The CDR3 consists of 14 residues. CDR3 sequence: CASSATSQVSPLHF. The CDR3 coding sequence is TGTGCCAGCAGCGCCACCAGTCAGGTGTCACCCCTCCACTTT.

CDR3 DNA sequence: TGTGCCAGCTCTCGAGCGCGGACAGGGATCCACGAGCAGTACTTC. Its translation: CASSRARTGIHEQYF. The gene calls are TRBV18 and TRBJ2-7, with TRBD1 matching 8 bases. CDR1 and CDR2 from the germline V gene are KGHSH and LQKENI. Trimming removed 6 bases from V and 5 bases from J; junction bases left unmatched: 12. This CDR3 has 15 residues. The complete variable domain, with remaining parts taken from reference TRBV18 and TRBJ2-7, reads NAGVMQNPRHLVRRRGQEARLRCSPMKGHSHVYWYRQLPEEGLKFMVYLQKENIIDESGMPKERFSAEFPKEGPSILRIQQVVRGDSAAYFCASSRARTGIHEQYFGPGTRLTVT.

The rearrangement uses TRBV10-3 and TRBJ2-7; 9 bases align to TRBD2. Germline V lookup: CDR1 ENHRY, CDR2 SYGVKD. With V trimmed by 2 bases and J by 3 bases, 2 bases remained unmatched. The CDR3 runs to 14 residues. The CDR3 sequence: CAISERLADYEQYF. DNA of the CDR3: TGTGCCATCAGTGAGAGACTAGCGGACTACGAGCAGTACTTC.

The chain carries TRBV28 and TRBJ1-3, with D possibly matching TRBD1 (6 bases). With 1 base removed from V and 0 bases from J, the gap between germline ends came to 13 bases. The germline gives CDR1 MDHEN, CDR2 SYDVKM. This CDR3 is 17 amino acids long. The CDR3, as DNA: TGTGCCAGCAGTTTATACGGGGGGGGGCACTCTGGAAACACCATATATTTT. It is translated as CASSLYGGGHSGNTIYF.

This chain connects TRBV5-1 to TRBJ1-1; 8 positions match TRBD1. This CDR3 comprises 15 residues. V gave up 6 bases and J gave up 0 bases; unmatched junction bases: 7. In germline, CDR1 is SGHRS, CDR2 YFSETQ. The CDR3 bases are TGCGCCAGCAACCAGGACAGGGCCATGAACACTGAAGCTTTCTTT. This sequence encodes CASNQDRAMNTEAFF.

The chain links TRBV5-1 to TRBJ1-4; 8 nucleotides match TRBD1. Unmatched junction bases numbered 6, after V lost 4 bases and J lost 7 bases. This CDR3 has 14 residues. Germline-derived CDR1 and CDR2 are SGHRS and YFSETQ. Written as DNA, the CDR3 is TGCGCCAGCAGCACGGACAGGGTCGGTGAAAAACTGTTTTTT. Its protein is CASSTDRVGEKLFF.

This clone has just one count. The V and J genes are TRBV5-1 and TRBJ2-2; a possible D gene is TRBD2 (5 bases). Germline V gene data show CDR1 as SGHRS and CDR2 as YFSETQ. V was clipped by 6 bases and J by 3 bases, with 15 bases between them. The length of the CDR3 is 15 residues. The CDR3 bases are TGCGCCAGCAACTCGGGGAGTAGGGACACCGGGGAGCTGTTTTTT. This translates into CASNSGSRDTGELFF. Together with reference TRBV5-1 and TRBJ2-2, the CDR3 gives the full variable domain: KAGVTQTPRYLIKTRGQQVTLSCSPISGHRSVSWYQQTPGQGLQFLFEYFSETQRNKGNFPGRFSGRQFSNSRSEMNVSTLELGDSALYLCASNSGSRDTGELFFGEGSRLTVL.

The chain is built from TRBV2 and TRBJ1-2, with TRBD1 identical over 8 bases. V shed 6 bases and J 5 bases; nucleotides not matched to a gene: 5. The length of the CDR3 is 13 residues. The germline gives CDR1 SNHLY, CDR2 FYNNEI. CDR3: CASRSRTGYGYTF. The DNA for the CDR3 is TGTGCCAGCAGATCCCGGACAGGGTATGGCTACACCTTC.

The gene calls are TRBV12-3 or TRBV12-4 and TRBJ1-1; D ambiguous. Trimming removed 2 bases at V and 3 bases at J, with 7 bases between. This CDR3 is 13 amino acids long. CDR3 in amino acids: CASSLFLYTEAFF. The CDR3 nucleotides read TGTGCCAGCAGTTTATTCCTATACACTGAAGCTTTCTTT.

This clone occurred once. The J gene is TRBJ2-2, the V gene TRBV9, with D possibly TRBD1 on 6 matching bases. Trimming took 3 bases from V and 3 from J, leaving 12 bases between them. The germline V gene encodes CDR1 SGDLS and CDR2 YYNGEE. CDR3 length: 15 residues. DNA of the CDR3: TGTGCCAGCAGCGCGCAGGGGCTAGACACCGGGGAGCTGTTTTTT. It translates to CASSAQGLDTGELFF.

The CDR3: CASSLSDRGFEQYF. As DNA, the CDR3 is TGTGCCAGCAGTTTATCGGACAGGGGGTTCGAGCAGTACTTC. The V gene is TRBV28, the J gene TRBJ2-7, with 10 bases fitting TRBD1. CDR1 and CDR2 from the germline V gene are MDHEN and SYDVKM. This CDR3 contains 14 residues. V was pared by 1 base and J by 6 bases, with 3 bases of the junction left unmatched.

This clone turned up a few times. This chain connects TRBV5-1 to TRBJ2-2, with D perhaps TRBD1 (6 bases). The CDR3 runs to 21 residues. Germline V gene data show CDR1 as SGHRS and CDR2 as YFSETQ. Trimming removed 0 bases at V and 5 bases at J, with 29 bases between. The CDR3 DNA is TGCGCCAGCAGCTTGGTTTCCCAGTCGGGCAGGGGAAGGGTGGCGACCGGGGAGCTGTTTTTT. Translated: CASSLVSQSGRGRVATGELFF. Looking up the rest from reference TRBV5-1 and TRBJ2-2 gives the full variable domain: KAGVTQTPRYLIKTRGQQVTLSCSPISGHRSVSWYQQTPGQGLQFLFEYFSETQRNKGNFPGRFSGRQFSNSRSEMNVSTLELGDSALYLCASSLVSQSGRGRVATGELFFGEGSRLTVL.